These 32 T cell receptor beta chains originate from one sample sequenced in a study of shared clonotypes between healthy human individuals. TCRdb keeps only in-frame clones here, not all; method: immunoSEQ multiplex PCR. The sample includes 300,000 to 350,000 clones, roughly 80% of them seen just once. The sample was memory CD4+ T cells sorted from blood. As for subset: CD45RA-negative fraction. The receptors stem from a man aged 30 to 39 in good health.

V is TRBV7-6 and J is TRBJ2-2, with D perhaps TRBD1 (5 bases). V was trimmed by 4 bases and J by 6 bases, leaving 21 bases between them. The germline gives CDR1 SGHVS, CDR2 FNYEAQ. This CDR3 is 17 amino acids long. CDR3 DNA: TGTGCCAGCAGCTCATATCTTGCGACAGCAGGTTCCGGGGAGCTGTTTTTT. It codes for CASSSYLATAGSGELFF.

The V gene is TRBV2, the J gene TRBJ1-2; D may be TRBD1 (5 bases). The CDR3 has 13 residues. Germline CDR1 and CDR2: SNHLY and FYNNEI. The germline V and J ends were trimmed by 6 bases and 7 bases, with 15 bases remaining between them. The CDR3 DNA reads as TGTGCCAGCAGCCCGGGACTATACCTTGGCTACACCTTC. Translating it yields CASSPGLYLGYTF.

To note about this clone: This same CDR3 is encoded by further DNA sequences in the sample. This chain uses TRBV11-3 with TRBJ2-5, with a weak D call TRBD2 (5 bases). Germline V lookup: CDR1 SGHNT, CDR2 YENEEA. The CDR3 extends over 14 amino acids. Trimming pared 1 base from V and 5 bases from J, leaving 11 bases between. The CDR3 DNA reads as TGTGCCAGCAGCTTAGGCGGACCGGGGGAGACCCAGTACTTC. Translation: CASSLGGPGETQYF.

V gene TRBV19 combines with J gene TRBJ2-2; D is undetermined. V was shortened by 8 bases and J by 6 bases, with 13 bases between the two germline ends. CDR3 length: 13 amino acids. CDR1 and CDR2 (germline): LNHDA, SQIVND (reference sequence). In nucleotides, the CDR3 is TGTGCCAGTTCCTCTACTTTTTCCGGGGAGCTGTTTTTT. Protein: CASSSTFSGELFF.

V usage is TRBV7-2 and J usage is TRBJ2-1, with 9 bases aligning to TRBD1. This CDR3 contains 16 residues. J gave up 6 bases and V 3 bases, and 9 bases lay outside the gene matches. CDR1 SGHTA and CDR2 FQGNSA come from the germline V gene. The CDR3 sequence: CASSLGGQGKGNEQFF. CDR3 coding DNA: TGTGCCAGCAGCTTGGGGGGACAGGGAAAGGGCAATGAGCAGTTCTTC.

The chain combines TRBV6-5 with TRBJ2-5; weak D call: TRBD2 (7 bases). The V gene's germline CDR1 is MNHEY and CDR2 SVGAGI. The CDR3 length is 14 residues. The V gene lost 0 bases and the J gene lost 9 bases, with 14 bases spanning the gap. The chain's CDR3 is CASSYSGGREAQYF. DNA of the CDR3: TGTGCCAGCAGTTACTCGGGGGGGCGTGAGGCCCAGTACTTC.

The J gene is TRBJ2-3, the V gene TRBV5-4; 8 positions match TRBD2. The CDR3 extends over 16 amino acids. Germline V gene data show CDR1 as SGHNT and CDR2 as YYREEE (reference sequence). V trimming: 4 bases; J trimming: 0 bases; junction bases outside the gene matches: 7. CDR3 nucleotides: TGTGCCAGCAGCGGATGGGTAGCGGGAAGCACAGATACGCAGTATTTT. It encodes CASSGWVAGSTDTQYF. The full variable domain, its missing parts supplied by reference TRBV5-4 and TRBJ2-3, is ETGVTQSPTHLIKTRGQQVTLRCSSQSGHNTVSWYQQALGQGPQFIFQYYREEENGRGNFPPRFSGLQFPNYSSELNVNALELDDSALYLCASSGWVAGSTDTQYFGPGTRLTVL.

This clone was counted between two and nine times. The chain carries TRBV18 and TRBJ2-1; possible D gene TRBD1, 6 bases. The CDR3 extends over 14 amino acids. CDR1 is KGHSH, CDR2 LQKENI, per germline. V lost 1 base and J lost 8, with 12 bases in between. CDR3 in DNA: TGTGCCAGCTCACCACTGGGGACATTCGATGAGCAGTTCTTC. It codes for CASSPLGTFDEQFF.

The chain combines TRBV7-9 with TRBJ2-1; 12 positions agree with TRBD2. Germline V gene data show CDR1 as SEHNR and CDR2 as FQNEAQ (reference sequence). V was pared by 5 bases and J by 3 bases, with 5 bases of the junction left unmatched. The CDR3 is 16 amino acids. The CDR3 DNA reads TGTGCCAGCAGCGAGACTAGCGGGAGTCTCTACAATGAGCAGTTCTTC. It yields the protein CASSETSGSLYNEQFF.

CDR3: CASSDNTGELFF. DNA of the CDR3: TGCGCCAGCAGCGATAACACCGGGGAGCTGTTTTTT. The rearrangement uses TRBV5-1 and TRBJ2-2; D remains unclear. CDR3 length: 12 residues. Germline CDR1 is SGHRS and CDR2 is YFSETQ. V was pared by 4 bases and J by 2 bases, with 3 bases between.

CDR3 DNA sequence: TGTGCCAGTGGACAGGGGGTTCCGTGGGAGACTGAAGCTTTCTTT. Amino acids: CASGQGVPWETEAFF. The chain is built from TRBV2 and TRBJ1-1, with TRBD1 matching 10 bases. The CDR3 contains 15 residues. Germline CDR1 SNHLY, CDR2 FYNNEI. The V and J ends lost 9 bases and 5 bases, in that order; junction bases with no gene match: 12.

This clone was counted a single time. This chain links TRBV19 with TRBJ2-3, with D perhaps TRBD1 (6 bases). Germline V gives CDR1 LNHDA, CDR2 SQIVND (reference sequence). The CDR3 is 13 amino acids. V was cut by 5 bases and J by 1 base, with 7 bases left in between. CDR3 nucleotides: TGTGCCAGTAGTTCAGGGGGCACAGATACGCAGTATTTT. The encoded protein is CASSSGGTDTQYF.

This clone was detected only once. This CDR3 is CASSQLAGSDEQYF. CDR3 DNA sequence: TGTGCCAGCAGTCAACTAGCCGGATCGGACGAGCAGTACTTC. The chain joins TRBV7-6 to TRBJ2-7, with D perhaps matching TRBD2 (6 bases). Germline V gives CDR1 SGHVS, CDR2 FNYEAQ. V was shortened by 6 bases and J by 5 bases, with 17 bases between the two germline ends. The CDR3 has 14 residues.

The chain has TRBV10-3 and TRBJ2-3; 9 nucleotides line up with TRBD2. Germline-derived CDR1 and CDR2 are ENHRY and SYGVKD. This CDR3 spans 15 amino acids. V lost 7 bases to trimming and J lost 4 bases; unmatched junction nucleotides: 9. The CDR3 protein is CAIKNKREEPDTQYF. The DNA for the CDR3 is TGTGCCATCAAGAACAAGCGGGAGGAGCCAGATACGCAGTATTTT.

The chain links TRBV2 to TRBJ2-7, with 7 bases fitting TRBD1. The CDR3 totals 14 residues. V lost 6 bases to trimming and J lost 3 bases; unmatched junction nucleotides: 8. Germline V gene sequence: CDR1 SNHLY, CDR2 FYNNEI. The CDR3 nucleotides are TGTGCCAGCAGAGACAGGGTAGGAAGCTACGAGCAGTACTTC. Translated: CASRDRVGSYEQYF.

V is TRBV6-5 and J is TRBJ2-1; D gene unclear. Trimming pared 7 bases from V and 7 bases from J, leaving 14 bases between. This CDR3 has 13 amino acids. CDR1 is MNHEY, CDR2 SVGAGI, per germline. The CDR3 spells CASTLLLGNEQFF. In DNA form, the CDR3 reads TGTGCCAGCACCCTACTTCTAGGGAATGAGCAGTTCTTC.

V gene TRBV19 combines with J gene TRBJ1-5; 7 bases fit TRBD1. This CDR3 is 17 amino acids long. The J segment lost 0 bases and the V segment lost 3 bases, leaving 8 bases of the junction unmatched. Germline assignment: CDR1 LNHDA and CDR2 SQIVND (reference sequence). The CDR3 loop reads CASSIRQGAPSNQPQHF. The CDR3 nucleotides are TGTGCCAGTAGTATTCGACAGGGAGCCCCTAGCAATCAGCCCCAGCATTTT.

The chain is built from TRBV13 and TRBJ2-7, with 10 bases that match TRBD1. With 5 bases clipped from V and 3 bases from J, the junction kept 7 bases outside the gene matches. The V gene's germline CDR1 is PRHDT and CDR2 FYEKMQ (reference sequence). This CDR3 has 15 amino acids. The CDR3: CASSLLGQGIYEQYF. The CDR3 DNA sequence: TGTGCCAGCAGCCTCCTGGGACAGGGGATCTACGAGCAGTACTTC.

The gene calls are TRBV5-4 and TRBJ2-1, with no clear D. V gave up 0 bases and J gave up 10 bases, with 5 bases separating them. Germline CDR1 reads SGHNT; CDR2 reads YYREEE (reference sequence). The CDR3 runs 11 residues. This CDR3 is CASSLGTEQFF. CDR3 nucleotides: TGTGCCAGCAGCTTGGGGACCGAGCAGTTCTTC.

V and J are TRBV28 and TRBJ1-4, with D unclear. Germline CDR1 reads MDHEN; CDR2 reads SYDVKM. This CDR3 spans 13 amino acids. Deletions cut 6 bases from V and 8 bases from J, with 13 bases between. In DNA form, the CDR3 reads TGTGCCAGCAGACCTTCAGGCCTGGAAAAACTGTTTTTT. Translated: CASRPSGLEKLFF. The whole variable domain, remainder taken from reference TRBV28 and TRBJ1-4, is DVKVTQSSRYLVKRTGEKVFLECVQDMDHENMFWYRQDPGLGLRLIYFSYDVKMKEKGDIPEGYSVSREKKERFSLILESASTNQTSMYLCASRPSGLEKLFFGSGTQLSVL.

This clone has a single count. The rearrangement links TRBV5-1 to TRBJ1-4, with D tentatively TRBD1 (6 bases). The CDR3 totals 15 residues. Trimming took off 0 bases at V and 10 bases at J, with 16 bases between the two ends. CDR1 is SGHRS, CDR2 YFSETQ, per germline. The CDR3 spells CASSLDGTPGGKLFF. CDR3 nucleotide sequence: TGCGCCAGCAGCTTGGACGGGACACCGGGGGGAAAACTGTTTTTT.

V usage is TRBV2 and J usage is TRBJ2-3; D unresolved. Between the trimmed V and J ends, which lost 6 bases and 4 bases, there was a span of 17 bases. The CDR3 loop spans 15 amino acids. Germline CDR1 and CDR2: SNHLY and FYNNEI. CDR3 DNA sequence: TGTGCCAGCAGACCCCGGACCGCCGGCGCAGATACGCAGTATTTT. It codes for CASRPRTAGADTQYF.

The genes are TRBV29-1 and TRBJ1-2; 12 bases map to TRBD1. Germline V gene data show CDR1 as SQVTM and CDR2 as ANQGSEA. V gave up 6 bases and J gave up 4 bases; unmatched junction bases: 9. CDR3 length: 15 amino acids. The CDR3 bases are TGCAGCGTCCGCGCCGGGACAGGGGGCGTCTATGGCTACACCTTC. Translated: CSVRAGTGGVYGYTF.

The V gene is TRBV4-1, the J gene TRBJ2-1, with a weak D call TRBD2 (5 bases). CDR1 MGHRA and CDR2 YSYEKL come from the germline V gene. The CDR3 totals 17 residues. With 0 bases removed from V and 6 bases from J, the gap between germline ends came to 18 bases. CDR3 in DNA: TGCGCCAGCAGCCAAGATTATCCACTTCGGGATATCAATGAGCAGTTCTTC. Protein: CASSQDYPLRDINEQFF.

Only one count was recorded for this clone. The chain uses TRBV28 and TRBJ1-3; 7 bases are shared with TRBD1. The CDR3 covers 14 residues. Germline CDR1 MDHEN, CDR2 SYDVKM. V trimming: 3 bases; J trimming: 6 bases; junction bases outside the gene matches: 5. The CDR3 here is CASSLTGRANTIYF. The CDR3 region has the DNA TGTGCCAGCAGTTTGACAGGGAGGGCAAACACCATATATTTT.

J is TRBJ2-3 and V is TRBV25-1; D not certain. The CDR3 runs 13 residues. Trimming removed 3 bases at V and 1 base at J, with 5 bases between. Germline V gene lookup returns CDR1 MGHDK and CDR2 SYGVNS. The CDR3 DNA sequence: TGTGCCAGCAGTGACCTTGGCACAGATACGCAGTATTTT. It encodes CASSDLGTDTQYF.

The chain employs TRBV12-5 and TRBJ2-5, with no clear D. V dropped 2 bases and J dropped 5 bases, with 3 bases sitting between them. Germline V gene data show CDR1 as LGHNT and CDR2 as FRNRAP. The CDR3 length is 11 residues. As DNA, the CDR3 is TGTGCTAGTGGTTTGTCGGAGACCCAGTACTTC. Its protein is CASGLSETQYF. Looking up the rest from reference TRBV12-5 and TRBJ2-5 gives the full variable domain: DARVTQTPRHKVTEMGQEVTMRCQPILGHNTVFWYRQTMMQGLELLAYFRNRAPLDDSGMPKDRFSAEMPDATLATLKIQPSEPRDSAVYFCASGLSETQYFGPGTRLLVL.

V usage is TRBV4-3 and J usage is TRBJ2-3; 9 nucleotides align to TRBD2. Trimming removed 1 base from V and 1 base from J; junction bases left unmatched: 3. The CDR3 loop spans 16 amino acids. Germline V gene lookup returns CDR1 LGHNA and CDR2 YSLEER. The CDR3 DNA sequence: TGCGCCAGCAGCCAAGGCGGGAGGGCCCGCACAGATACGCAGTATTTT. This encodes CASSQGGRARTDTQYF.

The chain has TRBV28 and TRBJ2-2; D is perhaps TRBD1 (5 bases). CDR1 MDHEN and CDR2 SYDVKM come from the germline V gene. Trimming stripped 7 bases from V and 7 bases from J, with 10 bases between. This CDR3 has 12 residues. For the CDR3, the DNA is TGTGCCAGCACTACCAGGGTCGGGGAGCTGTTTTTT. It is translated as CASTTRVGELFF.

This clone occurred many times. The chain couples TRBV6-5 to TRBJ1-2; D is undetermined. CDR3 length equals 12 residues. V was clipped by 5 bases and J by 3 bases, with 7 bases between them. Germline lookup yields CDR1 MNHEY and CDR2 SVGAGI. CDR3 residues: CASSPRHYGYTF. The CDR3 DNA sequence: TGTGCCAGCAGTCCGAGGCACTATGGCTACACCTTC.

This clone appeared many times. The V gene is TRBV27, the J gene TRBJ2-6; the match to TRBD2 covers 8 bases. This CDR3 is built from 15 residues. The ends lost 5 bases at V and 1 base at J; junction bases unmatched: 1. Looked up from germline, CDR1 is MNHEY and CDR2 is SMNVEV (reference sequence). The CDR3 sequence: CASSRGGSGANVLTF. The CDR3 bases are TGTGCCAGCAGTCGGGGGGGGTCTGGGGCCAACGTCCTGACTTTC.

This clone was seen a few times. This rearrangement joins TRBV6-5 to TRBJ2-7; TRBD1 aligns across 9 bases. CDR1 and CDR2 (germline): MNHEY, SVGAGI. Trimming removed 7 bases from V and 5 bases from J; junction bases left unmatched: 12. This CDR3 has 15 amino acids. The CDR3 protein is CASKQSGTGRHEQYF. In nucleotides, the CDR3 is TGTGCCAGCAAGCAGTCCGGGACAGGGAGACACGAGCAGTACTTC.